These 2 T cell receptor beta chains came from one sample sequenced in a study of regulatory and conventional T cells in RAG deficiency. Conventional CD4+ T cells were sorted from blood as CD25-low CD127-high cells. Method: immunoSEQ multiplex PCR; TCRdb's copy keeps in-frame clones and lacks some. The sample yields fewer than 40,000 clones, 76% seen once. This sample also appeared in a second study, on regulatory T cells. As that study records: Amplification used 52 TRBV primers and 13 TRBJ primers.

Sequencing was performed on CD4+ effector T cells sorted from blood. The receptors shown here come from a human donor in good health.

This clone was seen once. The genes are TRBV6-6 and TRBJ1-2; 8 bases align to TRBD1. The CDR3 contains 13 residues. V trimming: 5 bases; J trimming: 7 bases; junction bases outside the gene matches: 6. CDR1 is MNHNY, CDR2 SVGAGI, per germline (reference sequence). The CDR3 coding sequence is TGTGCCAGCAGTAAGGGACAGGTTGCTGGCTACACCTTC. Translating it yields CASSKGQVAGYTF.

This chain links TRBV7-9 with TRBJ1-1; 8 nucleotides agree with TRBD1. Germline V CDR1 and CDR2: SEHNR, FQNEAQ (reference sequence). This CDR3 is built from 12 residues. The V and J ends lost 4 bases and 10 bases, in that order; junction bases with no gene match: 5. CDR3 sequence (DNA): TGTGCCAGCAGCTCCGTGACAGGGGCAGCTTTCTTT. Residues: CASSSVTGAAFF. The complete variable domain, with remaining parts taken from reference TRBV7-9 and TRBJ1-1, reads DTGVSQNPRHKITKRGQNVTFRCDPISEHNRLYWYRQTLGQGPEFLTYFQNEAQLEKSRLLSDRFSAERPKGSFSTLEIQRTEQGDSAMYLCASSSVTGAAFFGQGTRLTVV.